This section outlines one T cell receptor beta chain sequence together with its context. The data belong to a study of blood T cell repertoires in COVID-19. Study summary: Collection of acute and convalescent COVID-19 samples took place in the United States, Italy and Spain.

Sequenced by immunoSEQ multiplex PCR; TCRdb stores in-frame clones only, minus some. Here the sample spans about 200,000 clones, about 88% being singletons. The CDR3 has 13 residues. The germline CDR1 and CDR2 sequences are SGHNT and YYREEE (reference sequence). V was clipped by 0 bases and J by 4 bases, with 7 bases between them. The chain has TRBV5-4 and TRBJ2-5; weak D call: TRBD1 (5 bases). This sequence was found in a man aged 55-75 years with acute or convalescent COVID-19. Sequencing input: peripheral blood. CDR3 region: CASSLEGVETQYF. The CDR3 DNA is TGTGCCAGCAGCTTGGAAGGGGTAGAGACCCAGTACTTC.